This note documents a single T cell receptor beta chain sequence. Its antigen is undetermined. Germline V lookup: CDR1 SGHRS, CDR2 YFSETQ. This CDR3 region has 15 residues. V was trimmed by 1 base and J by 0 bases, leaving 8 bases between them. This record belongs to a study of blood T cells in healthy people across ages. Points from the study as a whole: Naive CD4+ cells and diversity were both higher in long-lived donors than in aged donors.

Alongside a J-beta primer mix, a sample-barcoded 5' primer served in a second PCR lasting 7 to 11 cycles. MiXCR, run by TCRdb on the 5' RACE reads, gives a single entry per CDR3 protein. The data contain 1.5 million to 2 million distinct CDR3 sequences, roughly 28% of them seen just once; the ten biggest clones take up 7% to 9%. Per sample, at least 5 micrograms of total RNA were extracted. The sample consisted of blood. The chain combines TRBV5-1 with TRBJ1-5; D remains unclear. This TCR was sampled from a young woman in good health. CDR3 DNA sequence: TGCGCCAGCAGCTTGCGGGTCGGTAGCAATCAGCCCCAGCATTTT. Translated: CASSLRVGSNQPQHF.